Listed below are T cell receptor beta chains from one sample, sequenced in a study of response to subunit inactivated influenza vaccine. TCRdb re-derived calls from the RT-PCR reads in MiXCR, one entry per CDR3 protein. The table lists fewer than 650,000 distinct CDR3 sequences, 10% to 15% of them singletons, with over 10% in the top ten. This material consisted of PBMCs from blood, taken roughly 47 days after vaccination. The receptors derive from a man between 45 and 60 years old who received an inactivated influenza vaccine. Both conserved end residues are part of each CDR3. A D gene is named only where the DNA matches it firmly. For some rows the clone size is stated as once, few or many, or as a class when expanded; others skip it.

j_call,d_call,v_call,clone_size,cdr3_aa,cdr3_nt
TRBJ2-7,.,TRBV6-1,.,CASATGWSSYEQYF,TGTGCCAGCGCAACAGGGTGGAGCTCCTACGAGCAGTACTTC
TRBJ1-6,.,TRBV7-2,few,CASSFGTSPSPLHF,TGTGCCAGCAGCTTCGGGACATCTCCTTCACCCCTCCACTTT
TRBJ2-1,.,TRBV9,.,CASSVGSNYNEQFF,TGTGCCAGCAGCGTAGGATCCAATTACAATGAGCAGTTCTTC
TRBJ2-7,TRBD2,TRBV2,few,CASSVGSRTSGYEQYF,TGTGCCAGCAGTGTCGGTTCGCGGACTAGCGGCTACGAGCAGTACTTC
TRBJ1-2,.,TRBV4-3,many,CASSPTTDRFYGYTF,TGCGCCAGCAGCCCCACTACGGACAGATTCTATGGCTACACCTTC
TRBJ2-1,.,TRBV5-1,.,CASSLQGSSYEQFF,TGCGCCAGCAGCTTGCAAGGGAGCTCCTACGAGCAGTTCTTC
TRBJ1-5,TRBD1,TRBV5-1,few,CASSSTGSQPQHF,TGCGCCAGCAGCTCGACAGGGTCTCAGCCCCAGCATTTT
TRBJ2-5,.,TRBV20-1,.,CSARDLGGNQETQYF,TGCAGTGCTAGAGATCTAGGCGGGAACCAAGAGACCCAGTACTTC
TRBJ2-4,TRBD1,TRBV7-9,.,CASSSTTGVGIQYF,TGTGCCAGCAGCTCTACTACAGGGGTTGGCATTCAGTACTTC
TRBJ2-7,TRBD1,TRBV20-1,few,CSAIKDRDEQYF,TGCAGTGCTATCAAAGACAGGGACGAGCAGTACTTC
TRBJ2-3,TRBD2,TRBV20-1,.,CSAGILGLALRDTQYF,TGCAGTGCTGGAATTTTGGGACTAGCGCTTCGCGATACGCAGTATTTT
TRBJ1-1,.,TRBV4-2,few,CASSQDVGGLNTEAFF,TGTGCCAGCAGCCAAGATGTTGGGGGGTTGAACACTGAAGCTTTCTTT
TRBJ2-1,.,TRBV5-1,few,CASSSDSYFSYNEQFF,TGCGCCAGCAGCTCGGACAGTTACTTCTCCTACAATGAGCAGTTCTTC
TRBJ2-7,TRBD2,TRBV9,.,CASSVDSGSSYEQYF,TGTGCCAGCAGCGTAGATAGCGGGAGCTCCTACGAGCAGTACTTC
TRBJ1-2,.,TRBV6-2/TRBV6-3,many,CASSQTANYGYTF,TGTGCCAGCAGTCAGACGGCTAACTATGGCTACACCTTC
TRBJ2-1,.,TRBV20-1,.,CSAREDRKNEQFF,TGCAGTGCTAGGGAAGACAGAAAGAATGAGCAGTTCTTC
TRBJ2-7,.,TRBV4-3,many,CASSQTLGWEQYF,TGCGCCAGCAGCCAAACCTTAGGCTGGGAGCAGTACTTC
TRBJ2-7,.,TRBV11-2,few,CASSPRSPADAYEQYF,TGTGCCAGCAGCCCCCGAAGTCCGGCAGACGCCTACGAGCAGTACTTC
TRBJ2-1,.,TRBV10-3,many,CAISAGDEQFF,TGTGCCATCAGCGCAGGGGATGAGCAGTTCTTC
TRBJ2-1,.,TRBV29-1,.,CSVGRDRRNNEQFF,TGCAGCGTTGGACGTGACAGGCGAAACAATGAGCAGTTCTTC
TRBJ2-3,TRBD2,TRBV12-3/TRBV12-4,.,CASSPLGGGGADTQYF,TGTGCCAGCAGCCCCCTCGGGGGCGGGGGGGCAGATACGCAGTATTTT
TRBJ1-1,TRBD1,TRBV9,few,CASSGSGQGAPRTEAFF,TGTGCCAGCAGCGGGTCGGGACAGGGGGCGCCTCGGACTGAAGCTTTCTTT
TRBJ2-3,TRBD2,TRBV20-1,.,CSARIAGLTDTQYF,TGCAGTGCTAGAATAGCGGGGCTAACAGATACGCAGTATTTT
TRBJ1-1,TRBD1,TRBV11-3,few,CASSLRDRKEAFF,TGTGCCAGCAGCCTCCGGGACAGAAAAGAAGCTTTCTTT
TRBJ2-3,.,TRBV5-1,.,CASSPLQGASTDTQYF,TGCGCCAGCAGCCCATTGCAAGGGGCAAGCACAGATACGCAGTATTTT
TRBJ2-1,TRBD1,TRBV10-2,few,CASSLQGAYSYNEQFF,TGCGCCAGCAGTCTACAGGGGGCTTACTCCTACAATGAGCAGTTCTTC
TRBJ1-1,.,TRBV12-3/TRBV12-4,.,CASTPYWGGRGSTEAFF,TGTGCCAGCACCCCCTACTGGGGGGGCCGAGGGTCCACTGAAGCTTTCTTT
TRBJ1-1,.,TRBV6-2/TRBV6-3,.,CASSYSFEGGHTEAFF,TGTGCCAGCAGTTACTCTTTCGAGGGGGGCCACACTGAAGCTTTCTTT
TRBJ2-1,.,TRBV5-1,.,CASTQGQSSNEQFF,TGCGCCAGCACTCAGGGACAATCTAGCAATGAGCAGTTCTTC
TRBJ2-2,.,TRBV7-8,.,CASSLTVGGSGELFF,TGTGCCAGCAGCTTGACAGTCGGGGGCTCCGGGGAGCTGTTTTTT
TRBJ2-2,TRBD2,TRBV19,many,CASSSSGANTGELFF,TGTGCCAGTAGTTCCAGCGGGGCGAACACCGGGGAGCTGTTTTTT
TRBJ1-6,.,TRBV20-1,many,CSARDLQGLSLNSPLHF,TGCAGTGCTAGAGATCTACAGGGACTATCTCTTAATTCACCCCTCCACTTT
TRBJ2-7,TRBD2,TRBV5-6,.,CASRSGAGGFYEQYF,TGTGCCAGCAGGTCTGGAGCGGGAGGGTTCTACGAGCAGTACTTC
TRBJ2-1,TRBD1,TRBV7-6,.,CASSSFRTGSSYNEQFF,TGTGCCAGCAGCTCGTTTAGGACAGGGAGCTCCTACAATGAGCAGTTCTTC
TRBJ2-1,.,TRBV11-1,.,CASSGSALSYNEQFF,TGTGCCAGCAGCGGGTCAGCACTTTCCTACAATGAGCAGTTCTTC
TRBJ1-4,.,TRBV7-2,.,CASSLASGANSEKLFF,TGTGCCAGCAGCTTAGCTTCCGGGGCAAATAGTGAAAAACTGTTTTTT
TRBJ1-3,.,TRBV12-3/TRBV12-4,few,CASIDRASGNTIYF,TGTGCCAGCATCGACAGAGCGTCTGGAAACACCATATATTTT
TRBJ2-1,TRBD2,TRBV7-2,.,CASSLGLAVRDEQFF,TGTGCCAGCAGCTTAGGTCTAGCGGTCAGGGATGAGCAGTTCTTC
TRBJ2-2,.,TRBV12-3/TRBV12-4,.,CASRGPGITGELFF,TGTGCCAGCCGCGGACCAGGGATCACCGGGGAGCTGTTTTTT
TRBJ1-2,.,TRBV12-3/TRBV12-4,.,CASRGRVYGYTF,TGTGCCAGCAGGGGGCGGGTCTATGGCTACACCTTC
TRBJ2-1,.,TRBV3-1,.,CASSHAGEQFF,TGTGCCAGCAGCCACGCAGGAGAGCAGTTCTTC
TRBJ1-5,TRBD1,TRBV5-6,.,CASSLGVQGGPQHF,TGTGCCAGCAGCTTGGGTGTCCAGGGGGGGCCCCAGCATTTT
TRBJ2-2,TRBD2,TRBV7-9,many,CASSFGSGVNTGELFF,TGTGCCAGCAGCTTTGGTAGCGGGGTCAACACCGGGGAGCTGTTTTTT
TRBJ2-5,.,TRBV6-2/TRBV6-3,.,CASSYLSLAFPIETQYF,TGTGCCAGCAGTTACCTCTCCTTGGCTTTTCCAATAGAGACCCAGTACTTC
TRBJ2-7,TRBD2,TRBV7-9,few,CASSLAGGPGEQYF,TGTGCCAGCAGCTTGGCGGGAGGGCCGGGGGAGCAGTACTTC
TRBJ2-5,.,TRBV4-1,many,CASSQDYIGIQETQYF,TGCGCCAGCAGCCAAGATTATATTGGTATCCAAGAGACCCAGTACTTC
TRBJ1-6,.,TRBV27,.,CASRLQGGNSPLHF,TGTGCCAGCAGGCTACAGGGAGGCAATTCACCCCTCCACTTT
TRBJ2-5,TRBD1,TRBV12-3/TRBV12-4,once,CASSLALGQVDQETQYF,TGTGCCAGCAGTTTAGCCTTGGGACAGGTGGACCAAGAGACCCAGTACTTC
TRBJ2-7,TRBD2,TRBV5-1,few,CASRQRLSGSYEQYF,TGCGCCAGCAGGCAGCGGCTTAGCGGGAGCTACGAGCAGTACTTC
TRBJ2-1,.,TRBV7-9,many,CASTQTRQEDNEQFF,TGTGCCAGCACCCAAACACGTCAGGAGGACAATGAGCAGTTCTTC
TRBJ2-7,TRBD2,TRBV20-1,many,CSARDSGRAYEQYF,TGCAGTGCTAGGGATAGCGGGAGGGCCTACGAGCAGTACTTC
TRBJ2-7,TRBD2,TRBV27,.,CASTRTSGDSYEQYF,TGTGCCAGCACCCGGACTAGCGGGGACTCCTACGAGCAGTACTTC
TRBJ2-7,TRBD2,TRBV28,.,CASSLVTRTRALGYEQYF,TGTGCCAGCAGTTTAGTCACAAGGACTAGGGCCCTCGGCTACGAGCAGTACTTC
TRBJ2-7,.,TRBV4-3,.,CASSQEVNRAYEQYF,TGCGCCAGCAGCCAAGAAGTTAACAGGGCCTACGAGCAGTACTTC
TRBJ1-1,.,TRBV5-8,few,CASLMVNTEAFF,TGTGCCAGCCTCATGGTGAACACTGAAGCTTTCTTT
TRBJ1-5,.,TRBV10-3,few,CAISETGQPQHF,TGTGCCATCAGTGAGACGGGCCAGCCCCAGCATTTT
TRBJ2-7,TRBD1,TRBV12-3/TRBV12-4,many,CASSPGQGSEQYF,TGTGCCAGCAGTCCGGGACAGGGAAGCGAGCAGTACTTC
TRBJ2-5,TRBD2,TRBV20-1,few,CSARALAGNQETQYF,TGCAGTGCTAGAGCATTAGCGGGTAACCAAGAGACCCAGTACTTC
TRBJ1-1,.,TRBV5-1,few,CASSWGQEGTEAFF,TGCGCCAGCAGCTGGGGGCAGGAAGGAACTGAAGCTTTCTTT